These 19 T cell receptor beta chains came from one sample sequenced in a study of T cells in Graves' hyperthyroidism and ophthalmopathy. TCR beta CDR3 sequences were amplified from RNA transcripts. HTBI primers were employed in a first-round RT-PCR of the TCR CDR3. TCRdb re-called the multiplex PCR reads through MiXCR, storing one row per CDR3 protein. The profile shows just under 750,000 distinct CDR3 sequences, roughly a third of them singletons. Material for sequencing was blood. These receptor sequences come from a woman aged 40-49 years with Graves' hyperthyroidism.

This clonotype was detected ten times or more. V and J are TRBV9 and TRBJ1-1; D call uncertain. The germline V gene has CDR1 SGDLS and CDR2 YYNGEE. V was shortened by 3 bases and J by 5 bases, with 14 bases between the two germline ends. This CDR3 region has 14 residues. The CDR3 here is CASSADISGTEAFF. Written as DNA, the CDR3 is TGTGCCAGCAGCGCGGATATCAGCGGAACTGAAGCTTTCTTT. The whole variable domain, remainder taken from reference TRBV9 and TRBJ1-1, is DSGVTQTPKHLITATGQRVTLRCSPRSGDLSVYWYQQSLDQGLQFLIQYYNGEERAKGNILERFSAQQFPDLHSELNLSSLELGDSALYFCASSADISGTEAFFGQGTRLTVV.

This chain links TRBV2 with TRBJ1-1; D uncertain. V was pared by 5 bases and J by 6 bases, with 16 bases between. Germline V gene sequence: CDR1 SNHLY, CDR2 FYNNEI. The CDR3 consists of 14 residues. The chain's CDR3 is CASSLEAGLAEAFF. Here the CDR3 DNA reads TGTGCCAGCAGTCTTGAAGCGGGTCTGGCTGAAGCTTTCTTT.

This clonotype was seen ten or more times. This rearrangement joins TRBV7-2 to TRBJ1-2; 7 positions agree with TRBD1. There are 14 residues in the CDR3. J lost 5 bases, V lost 0 bases, and 3 bases had no gene match. Germline V CDR1 and CDR2: SGHTA, FQGNSA. The CDR3 here is CASSLAGQYYGYTF. CDR3 sequence (DNA): TGTGCCAGCAGCTTAGCGGGACAGTATTATGGCTACACCTTC.

This clonotype has ten or more counts. The chain links TRBV5-4 to TRBJ1-1, with D unresolved. The germline CDR1 and CDR2 sequences are SGHNT and YYREEE (reference sequence). This CDR3 spans 14 amino acids. Trimming removed 2 bases from V and 0 bases from J, with 8 bases in between. This CDR3 is CASSFDGMNTEAFF. The DNA for the CDR3 is TGTGCCAGCAGCTTCGACGGAATGAACACTGAAGCTTTCTTT.

This clonotype was seen repeatedly, ten times or more. This chain connects TRBV9 to TRBJ1-2; TRBD1 aligns across 7 bases. The CDR3 contains 13 residues. The germline V gene encodes CDR1 SGDLS and CDR2 YYNGEE. V dropped 4 bases and J dropped 6; count of bases not matched to a gene: 6. The CDR3 sequence: CASSQQGWNGYTF. As DNA, the CDR3 is TGTGCCAGCAGCCAACAGGGGTGGAATGGCTACACCTTC. The whole variable domain, remainder taken from reference TRBV9 and TRBJ1-2, is DSGVTQTPKHLITATGQRVTLRCSPRSGDLSVYWYQQSLDQGLQFLIQYYNGEERAKGNILERFSAQQFPDLHSELNLSSLELGDSALYFCASSQQGWNGYTFGSGTRLTVV.

This clonotype occurred a few times. This chain joins TRBV10-3 and TRBJ2-5; D perhaps matches TRBD1 (5 bases). CDR3 length equals 15 residues. CDR1 is ENHRY, CDR2 SYGVKD, per germline. V was clipped by 10 bases and J by 5 bases, with 23 bases between them. This CDR3 is CASRAIDSPWETQYF. Written as DNA, the CDR3 is TGTGCCAGCAGAGCTATTGACAGCCCCTGGGAGACCCAGTACTTC.

Written as DNA, the CDR3 is TGCAGCTCCTCCGGGACAGGCTATCAGCCCCAGCATTTT. This encodes CSSSGTGYQPQHF. The genes are TRBV29-1 and TRBJ1-5, with 8 positions matching TRBD1. Germline V lookup: CDR1 SQVTM, CDR2 ANQGSEA. This CDR3 has 13 residues. V lost 8 bases and J lost 5; bases outside the gene matches: 8.

As for this clonotype: A much more abundant neighbour one base away suggests this may be a read error. J is TRBJ2-5 and V is TRBV11-2, with unresolved D. The length of the CDR3 is 15 residues. Germline V gives CDR1 SGHAT, CDR2 FQNNGV. The CDR3 DNA sequence: TGTGCCTGCAGCCACGCCCGATGGTACCAAGAGACCCAGTACTTC. It encodes CACSHARWYQETQYF.

This clonotype was observed at least ten times. The chain is built from TRBV10-1 and TRBJ2-7, with D possibly TRBD2 on 6 matching bases. The CDR3 extends over 15 amino acids. V lost 0 bases, J lost 2 bases, and 11 bases lay in between. The germline V gene has CDR1 WNHNN and CDR2 SYGVQD (reference sequence). CDR3 in DNA: TGCGCCAGCAGTGAGTCTAGCGGAGGGCCCTACGAGCAGTACTTC. Translation: CASSESSGGPYEQYF.

The genes are TRBV7-2 and TRBJ2-2, with TRBD1 matching over 8 bases. V trimming: 5 bases; J trimming: 5 bases; junction bases outside the gene matches: 16. Looked up from germline, CDR1 is SGHTA and CDR2 is FQGNSA. The CDR3 is made up of 18 amino acids. Written as DNA, the CDR3 is TGTGCCAGCAGCATACGCCAAATCGGGACAGGTGGGACCGGGGAGCTGTTTTTT. Protein sequence: CASSIRQIGTGGTGELFF.

As regards this clonotype: A read error may explain this, as a much larger clone is one base away. This sequence joins TRBV19 and TRBJ2-7; 8 nucleotides line up with TRBD1. Per the germline V gene, CDR1 is LNHDA and CDR2 is SQIVND (reference sequence). There are 14 residues in the CDR3. The V segment lost 9 bases and the J segment 0 bases; nucleotides outside the gene matches: 7. This chain's CDR3 is CASTTGDSSYEQYF. The CDR3 bases are TGTGCCAGCACGACAGGGGACAGCTCCTACGAGCAGTACTTC.

V usage is TRBV9 and J usage is TRBJ1-2, with D hard to call. Trimming cost V 0 bases and J 0 bases, with 9 bases left between them. The CDR3 is made up of 15 amino acids. CDR1 is SGDLS, CDR2 YYNGEE, per germline. The CDR3 DNA reads TGTGCCAGCAGCGTAGGTGCAGATACTAACTATGGCTACACCTTC. Its protein product is CASSVGADTNYGYTF.

The chain joins TRBV7-2 to TRBJ1-2; 10 bases fit TRBD1. CDR1 SGHTA and CDR2 FQGNSA come from the germline V gene. The CDR3 is 15 residues long. Unmatched junction bases numbered 2, after V lost 1 base and J lost 3 bases. CDR3 loop: CASSLGDRGDYGYTF. DNA of the CDR3: TGTGCCAGCAGCTTAGGGGACAGGGGAGACTATGGCTACACCTTC.

V and J are TRBV29-1 and TRBJ2-7; D is undetermined. CDR3 length: 13 residues. The V and J ends lost 4 bases and 1 base respectively, with 11 bases between them. The V gene's germline CDR1 is SQVTM and CDR2 ANQGSEA. The CDR3 is CSVGDTLSYEQYF. The DNA for the CDR3 is TGCAGCGTTGGTGACACCCTATCCTACGAGCAGTACTTC.

This chain joins TRBV5-1 and TRBJ2-5; either TRBD1 or TRBD2 may supply D (5 bases each). The CDR3 spans 14 residues. The V gene's germline CDR1 is SGHRS and CDR2 YFSETQ. The V gene lost 1 base and the J gene lost 5 bases, with 12 bases spanning the gap. The CDR3 region is CASSLSNGAETQYF. In DNA form, the CDR3 reads TGCGCCAGCAGCTTGTCCAACGGGGCGGAGACCCAGTACTTC.

The CDR3 nucleotides are TGCGCCAGCAGGGGGGTCAGGGGAGGACCTAATGAAAAACTGTTTTTT. It specifies CASRGVRGGPNEKLFF. This chain connects TRBV10-2 to TRBJ1-4; possible D gene TRBD1, 6 bases. V dropped 6 bases and J dropped 3 bases, with 17 bases sitting between them. The CDR3 is 16 amino acids. The V gene's germline CDR1 is WSHSY and CDR2 SAAADI.

This clonotype has just a few counts. The V and J genes are TRBV6-2 or TRBV6-3 and TRBJ1-2; D is unresolved. CDR1 and CDR2 (germline): MNHEY, SVGEGT. The CDR3 has 13 amino acids. Between the trimmed V and J ends, which lost 1 base and 8 bases, there was a span of 11 bases. The chain's CDR3 is CASSYLGVTGYTF. The CDR3 region has the DNA TGTGCCAGCAGTTACTTGGGAGTTACAGGCTACACCTTC.

The chain combines TRBV14 with TRBJ2-7, with TRBD2 identical over 7 bases. The V gene's germline CDR1 is SGHDN and CDR2 FVKESK. V lost 1 base, J lost 12 bases, and 9 bases stayed unmatched. The CDR3 contains 13 residues. The CDR3 protein is CASSQVGSAGLYF. CDR3 nucleotides: TGTGCCAGCAGCCAAGTGGGTTCAGCGGGGCTGTACTTC.

This chain links TRBV24-1 with TRBJ2-7, with D tentatively TRBD1 (6 bases). Trimming cost V 11 bases and J 2 bases, with 12 bases left between them. This CDR3 region has 12 residues. Germline loops: CDR1 KGHDR, CDR2 SFDVKD. CDR3 coding DNA: TGTGCCAGCAAAGGGGGAGCCTACGAGCAGTACTTC. Its protein is CASKGGAYEQYF.